This passage covers 25 T cell receptor beta chains from one sample sequenced in a study of blood T cell repertoires in COVID-19. Repertoires were generated with immunoSEQ multiplex PCR, while TCRdb's copy carries only in-frame clones and drops some. The repertoire holds about 200,000 clones, with around 80% as singletons. The material sequenced was peripheral blood. The source of these receptors is a woman in her 70s with acute or convalescent COVID-19.

The chain has TRBV5-1 and TRBJ1-1, with D perhaps matching TRBD1 (6 bases). V lost 4 bases to trimming and J lost 1 base, with 20 bases between them. Germline CDR1 and CDR2: SGHRS and YFSETQ. There are 17 residues in the CDR3. The CDR3 spells CASSPRKGVIGNTEAFF. In DNA form, the CDR3 reads TGCGCCAGCAGCCCCCGTAAGGGGGTTATTGGGAACACTGAAGCTTTCTTT.

The rearrangement uses TRBV19 and TRBJ2-3, with TRBD2 identical over 12 bases. Trimming removed 3 bases from V and 3 bases from J; junction bases left unmatched: 4. Germline CDR1 and CDR2: LNHDA and SQIVND (reference sequence). The CDR3 has 16 residues. The CDR3: CASSILLAGGTDTQYF. Here the CDR3 DNA reads TGTGCCAGTAGTATCCTGCTAGCGGGAGGGACAGATACGCAGTATTTT.

The V and J genes are TRBV5-4 and TRBJ2-2; 9 bases align to TRBD2. This CDR3 spans 18 amino acids. V dropped 1 base and J dropped 3; count of bases not matched to a gene: 10. In germline, CDR1 is SGHNT, CDR2 YYREEE (reference sequence). CDR3 DNA sequence: TGTGCCAGCAGCTTGAAGGCGGCGGGAGGGCCGTACACCGGGGAGCTGTTTTTT. Amino acid sequence: CASSLKAAGGPYTGELFF.

The rearrangement joins TRBV10-2 to TRBJ1-1, with D possibly being TRBD1 (5 bases). V was cut by 4 bases and J by 1 base, with 7 bases left in between. Germline CDR1 WSHSY, CDR2 SAAADI. The length of the CDR3 is 13 residues. The CDR3 is CASSVGQNTEAFF. In DNA, the CDR3 is TGCGCCAGCAGTGTTGGACAGAACACTGAAGCTTTCTTT.

The V and J genes are TRBV19 and TRBJ1-5; no firm D call. V lost 5 bases and J lost 5, with 13 bases in between. The CDR3 has 14 amino acids. Germline CDR1 is LNHDA and CDR2 is SQIVND (reference sequence). The DNA for the CDR3 is TGTGCCAGTAGTTTAGCACTGAGCGATCAGCCCCAGCATTTT. As protein: CASSLALSDQPQHF.

The rearrangement uses TRBV6-5 and TRBJ2-5; 14 bases line up with TRBD2. This CDR3 contains 15 residues. V shed 5 bases, J shed 5 bases, and the junction held 4 bases outside the gene matches. Germline lookup yields CDR1 MNHEY and CDR2 SVGAGI. The CDR3 DNA sequence: TGTGCCAGCAGTAAGGGACTAGCGGGAGTGGAGACCCAGTACTTC. It encodes CASSKGLAGVETQYF.

The V gene is TRBV9, the J gene TRBJ2-1; 8 nucleotides align to TRBD1. CDR1 is SGDLS, CDR2 YYNGEE, per germline. J gave up 6 bases and V 4 bases, and 6 bases lay outside the gene matches. This CDR3 spans 14 amino acids. CDR3 in DNA: TGTGCCAGCAGCCGGACAGGGTACCTCAATGAGCAGTTCTTC. It translates to CASSRTGYLNEQFF.

This chain joins TRBV12-3 or TRBV12-4 and TRBJ2-2; D not certain. There are 12 residues in the CDR3. Trimming took off 2 bases at V and 7 bases at J, with 5 bases between the two ends. The CDR3 region has the DNA TGTGCCAGCAGTTTACTAGTCGGGGAGCTGTTTTTT. It specifies CASSLLVGELFF.

This clone was found once. The chain has TRBV23-1 and TRBJ1-2, with unresolved D. TRBV23-1 is assigned to the ORF class and has an uncertain function. Trimming took off 7 bases at V and 4 bases at J, with 13 bases between the two ends. This CDR3 is built from 13 residues. This CDR3 reads CASNEGLSYGYTF. The CDR3 nucleotides are TGCGCCAGCAACGAGGGTCTTTCCTATGGCTACACCTTC.

This chain joins TRBV24-1 and TRBJ2-3, with a weak D call TRBD1 (6 bases). CDR3 length: 17 amino acids. Trimming pared 3 bases from V and 2 bases from J, leaving 17 bases between. Germline values: CDR1 KGHDR, CDR2 SFDVKD. The CDR3 sequence is CATSDNTYRVPTDTQYF. The DNA for the CDR3 is TGTGCCACCAGTGATAACACCTACAGGGTCCCCACAGATACGCAGTATTTT.

The V call is TRBV7-9, the J call TRBJ1-5; D not certain. The ends were cut back, 0 bases at V and 5 bases at J, with 8 bases in the middle. CDR3 length equals 14 residues. Per germline, CDR1 SEHNR and CDR2 FQNEAQ (reference sequence). CDR3 bases: TGTGCCAGCAGCTTAGCAGGAGGACATCAGCCCCAGCATTTT. As protein: CASSLAGGHQPQHF.

The V and J genes are TRBV12-3 or TRBV12-4 and TRBJ1-1; D remains unclear. Trimming pared 6 bases from V and 2 bases from J, leaving 7 bases between. This CDR3 region has 12 residues. This CDR3 reads CASRNTNTEAFF. In nucleotides, the CDR3 is TGTGCCAGCAGGAACACAAACACTGAAGCTTTCTTT.

The chain couples TRBV4-1 to TRBJ1-2; 12 bases line up with TRBD1. The germline gives CDR1 MGHRA, CDR2 YSYEKL. Trimming at V came to 0 bases and at J to 1 base, leaving 3 bases not matched to a gene. The CDR3 has 17 amino acids. Here the CDR3 reads CASSQEGQGAINYGYTF. The CDR3 coding sequence is TGCGCCAGCAGCCAAGAGGGACAGGGGGCAATTAACTATGGCTACACCTTC.

This clone turned up a few times. This chain links TRBV5-1 with TRBJ1-1; the D gene is possibly TRBD1 (5 bases). The V gene's germline CDR1 is SGHRS and CDR2 YFSETQ. Trimming shortened V by 3 bases and J by 4 bases, and 13 bases separated the two germline ends. The CDR3 length is 14 residues. In DNA, the CDR3 is TGCGCCAGCAGCTCCGCGGCGGGGGGCACTGAAGCTTTCTTT. Protein product: CASSSAAGGTEAFF.

This rearrangement joins TRBV5-1 to TRBJ2-5; the match to TRBD2 covers 10 bases. The CDR3 has 16 amino acids. Trimming cost V 4 bases and J 2 bases; bases outside gene matches: 8. The V gene's germline CDR1 is SGHRS and CDR2 YFSETQ. CDR3 protein: CASSLRLAGKQETQYF. CDR3 coding DNA: TGCGCCAGCAGCCTCCGACTAGCGGGTAAACAAGAGACCCAGTACTTC.

The CDR3 loop reads CASSETSVHNEQFF. The CDR3 DNA is TGCGCCAGCAGTGAGACTAGCGTCCACAATGAGCAGTTCTTC. This sequence joins TRBV10-1 and TRBJ2-1, with 7 bases matching TRBD2. The CDR3 covers 14 residues. The germline V gene encodes CDR1 WNHNN and CDR2 SYGVQD (reference sequence). J gave up 5 bases and V 2 bases, and 3 bases lay outside the gene matches.

The V and J genes are TRBV24-1 and TRBJ1-5; no definite D call. The V end was cut by 5 bases, the J end by 0 bases, with 7 bases between. This CDR3 spans 14 amino acids. Germline lookup yields CDR1 KGHDR and CDR2 SFDVKD. CDR3 nucleotides: TGTGCCACCAGTGCCCCCCATAGCAATCAGCCCCAGCATTTT. Its translation is CATSAPHSNQPQHF.

DNA of the CDR3: TGTGCCTGGTACAGGGTCGACTATGGCTACACCTTC. Translating gives CAWYRVDYGYTF. This sequence joins TRBV30 and TRBJ1-2; the D gene is possibly TRBD1 (6 bases). This CDR3 comprises 12 residues. Germline V gene lookup returns CDR1 GTSNPN and CDR2 SVGIG (reference sequence). The ends were cut back, 5 bases at V and 3 bases at J, with 10 bases in the middle.

This clone was detected many times. The chain links TRBV30 to TRBJ1-5, with 8 nucleotides matching TRBD1. The CDR3 spans 15 residues. V gave up 5 bases and J gave up 0 bases; unmatched junction bases: 6. From germline, CDR1 is GTSNPN and CDR2 SVGIG (reference sequence). This chain's CDR3 is CAWSQGDYSNQPQHF. The CDR3 coding sequence is TGTGCCTGGTCACAGGGGGATTATAGCAATCAGCCCCAGCATTTT.

The chain couples TRBV5-4 to TRBJ2-2, with a possible D match to TRBD2 (6 bases). CDR1 and CDR2 from the germline V gene are SGHNT and YYREEE (reference sequence). Deletions cut 5 bases from V and 2 bases from J, with 16 bases between. The CDR3 is 16 amino acids. CDR3 bases: TGTGCCAGCAGTCGCGGGACTCTGCGCAACACCGGGGAGCTGTTTTTT. The encoded protein is CASSRGTLRNTGELFF.

This chain connects TRBV2 to TRBJ2-7; 10 nucleotides line up with TRBD1. V gave up 6 bases and J gave up 4 bases; unmatched junction bases: 18. The CDR3 length is 18 residues. Germline values: CDR1 SNHLY, CDR2 FYNNEI. The CDR3 nucleotides read TGTGCCAGCAGCGTGCCTTCCGTCCTTGGACAGGGGGGTTACGAGCAGTACTTC. Translated: CASSVPSVLGQGGYEQYF.

This clone was observed once. The chain has TRBV7-9 and TRBJ1-1; D unclear. Trimming stripped 6 bases from V and 7 bases from J, with 9 bases between. This CDR3 is 11 amino acids long. The germline V gene has CDR1 SEHNR and CDR2 FQNEAQ (reference sequence). The CDR3 protein is CASSSGDEAFF. In nucleotides, the CDR3 is TGTGCCAGCAGTTCCGGGGATGAAGCTTTCTTT.

The chain joins TRBV5-1 to TRBJ2-7; 10 bases agree with TRBD2. Germline V lookup: CDR1 SGHRS, CDR2 YFSETQ. CDR3 length: 16 amino acids. The V and J ends lost 2 bases and 2 bases, in that order; junction bases with no gene match: 7. This CDR3 reads CASSFYTGTSAYEQYF. The CDR3 DNA reads TGCGCCAGCAGCTTCTATACCGGGACTAGCGCCTACGAGCAGTACTTC.

A single count supports this clone. The gene calls are TRBV18 and TRBJ2-3; 11 positions agree with TRBD2. The ends lost 5 bases at V and 2 bases at J; junction bases unmatched: 6. In germline, CDR1 is KGHSH, CDR2 LQKENI. The CDR3 is made up of 16 amino acids. In DNA, the CDR3 is TGTGCCAGCTCAGCGACTAGCGGGACTCTCACAGATACGCAGTATTTT. Encoded protein: CASSATSGTLTDTQYF.

The CDR3 sequence is CASRLLALNEQFF. The CDR3 DNA is TGTGCCAGCAGGTTACTAGCCCTCAATGAGCAGTTCTTC. This sequence joins TRBV2 and TRBJ2-1, with D tentatively TRBD2 (6 bases). The CDR3 extends over 13 amino acids. Germline assignment: CDR1 SNHLY and CDR2 FYNNEI. Trimming removed 6 bases from V and 6 bases from J, with 12 bases in between.